This T cell receptor beta chain was recovered during a study of blood T cell repertoires in COVID-19. Study-wide background: T cells, B-cell-depleted T cells, or PBMCs supplied cDNA or gDNA.

This CDR3 has 16 residues. Germline V gene data show CDR1 as MGHRA and CDR2 as YSYEKL. Trimming at V came to 1 base and at J to 7 bases, leaving 12 bases not matched to a gene. Each participant's cohort was designated according to participant-reported clinical history. Measured with immunoSEQ multiplex PCR; TCRdb has only the in-frame clones, and not every one. The sample records some 190,000 clones, nearly 90% being singletons. The sequenced sample consisted of PBMCs or T cells enriched from blood (not recorded which). This TCR was recovered from a woman between 35 and 50 years old with acute COVID-19. The V gene is TRBV4-1, the J gene TRBJ2-7; TRBD2 matches 8 bases. The chain's CDR3 is CASSQGLGGRPWEQYF. The DNA for the CDR3 is TGCGCCAGCAGCCAAGGTTTGGGCGGGAGGCCCTGGGAGCAGTACTTC.